This TCR beta chain appears in the sequencing data of a study of T cell responses to AZD1222 COVID-19 vaccine. Regarding the study as a whole: Donors in the cohort were predominantly white British and more often female, and clonal diversity was possibly underestimated.

As regards this clone: Antigen specificity is unknown.

The table came from immunoSEQ multiplex PCR; TCRdb's copy has only in-frame clones and leaves some out. This table has about 120,000 clones, 92% appearing once. Trimming shortened V by 2 bases and J by 2 bases, and 10 bases separated the two germline ends. The CDR3 runs to 14 residues. Germline assignment: CDR1 PRHDT and CDR2 FYEKMQ (reference sequence). The clonotype originates from an adult who received the AZD1222 COVID-19 vaccine. This chain links TRBV13 with TRBJ2-7; D might be TRBD2 (5 bases). The sample consisted of peripheral blood, taken 28 days after the second AZD1222 dose. In DNA, the CDR3 is TGTGCCAGCAGCTTAAAAAGACTAACCTACGAGCAGTACTTC. Translated, it gives CASSLKRLTYEQYF.